This T cell receptor (beta chain) is drawn from a study of shared clonotypes between healthy human individuals. CD45RO negativity and positive selection for CCR7 defined naive CD8 cells, a population that excluded terminally differentiated effector memory CD45RA+ cells. Germline V gives CDR1 LGHNT, CDR2 FRNRAP. Trimming cost V 6 bases and J 5 bases, with 13 bases left between them. There are 13 residues in the CDR3. The data were produced by immunoSEQ multiplex PCR, yet TCRdb's version contains in-frame clones alone and is incomplete. The sample has some 580,000 clones, more than 95% seen once. The sample comprised naive CD8+ T cells sorted from blood. This chain uses TRBV12-5 with TRBJ2-5; maybe TRBD2 (6 bases). The TCR sequence derives from a man younger than 40 in good health. The CDR3 DNA sequence: TGTGCTAGTGGCCGCGGGGTATGGGAGACCCAGTACTTC. It yields the protein CASGRGVWETQYF. The variable domain in full, completed from reference TRBV12-5 and TRBJ2-5, reads DARVTQTPRHKVTEMGQEVTMRCQPILGHNTVFWYRQTMMQGLELLAYFRNRAPLDDSGMPKDRFSAEMPDATLATLKIQPSEPRDSAVYFCASGRGVWETQYFGPGTRLLVL.